Below are 9 T cell receptor beta chains sequenced from a single sample in a study of cytomegalovirus exposure and HLA in healthy donors. PCR used 60 Vbeta primers and 13 Jbeta primers. Only in-frame clones appear in the TCRdb table, and some are missing; sequencing was by immunoSEQ multiplex PCR. Counted here are approximately 110,000 clones, 55% to 75% occurring once; the ten biggest clones make up less than 4.5%. Sequenced material: PBMCs. These receptors were taken from a young man in good health and CMV-seropositive.

This chain links TRBV5-1 with TRBJ2-5, with TRBD2 matching 10 bases. V shed 0 bases and J 0 bases; nucleotides not matched to a gene: 8. From germline, CDR1 is SGHRS and CDR2 YFSETQ. The length of the CDR3 is 18 residues. CDR3 protein: CASSLVASGGPYQETQYF. CDR3 DNA: TGCGCCAGCAGCTTGGTGGCTAGCGGGGGACCGTACCAAGAGACCCAGTACTTC.

This chain links TRBV5-1 with TRBJ1-2; D is uncertain. The CDR3 length is 15 residues. Trimming took off 3 bases at V and 3 bases at J, with 15 bases between the two ends. Germline assignment: CDR1 SGHRS and CDR2 YFSETQ. The CDR3 DNA reads as TGCGCCAGCAGCTCTACCACAGCGGGCGACTATGGCTACACCTTC. It is translated as CASSSTTAGDYGYTF.

The chain recombines TRBV7-9 with TRBJ2-2; no reliable D call. With 2 bases removed from V and 8 bases from J, the gap between germline ends came to 6 bases. This CDR3 comprises 12 residues. Looked up from germline, CDR1 is SEHNR and CDR2 is FQNEAQ (reference sequence). The CDR3 reads CASSLLSGELFF. The CDR3, as DNA: TGTGCCAGCAGCTTACTCTCGGGGGAGCTGTTTTTT. Filled out from reference TRBV7-9 and TRBJ2-2, the complete variable domain reads DTGVSQNPRHKITKRGQNVTFRCDPISEHNRLYWYRQTLGQGPEFLTYFQNEAQLEKSRLLSDRFSAERPKGSFSTLEIQRTEQGDSAMYLCASSLLSGELFFGEGSRLTVL.

The chain has TRBV6-1 and TRBJ1-1; the D gene is possibly TRBD1 (5 bases). V lost 6 bases, J lost 4 bases, and 15 bases lay in between. CDR1 is MNHNS and CDR2 is SASEGT in the germline V gene. CDR3 size: 14 residues. CDR3 sequence reads: CASRKPFQGTEAFF. The CDR3 DNA reads as TGTGCCAGCAGAAAGCCGTTTCAGGGCACTGAAGCTTTCTTT.

This chain joins TRBV9 and TRBJ2-1; tentative D call: TRBD1 (6 bases). CDR1 and CDR2 (germline): SGDLS, YYNGEE. Trimming cost V 3 bases and J 7 bases, with 20 bases left between them. The CDR3 length is 16 residues. CDR3 loop: CASSARPRDMSNEQFF. CDR3 DNA sequence: TGTGCCAGCAGCGCCAGACCCCGGGACATGTCGAATGAGCAGTTCTTC.

This chain connects TRBV4-1 to TRBJ2-7; possible D gene TRBD2, 6 bases. The CDR3 is 14 amino acids. Germline V gives CDR1 MGHRA, CDR2 YSYEKL. With 1 base removed from V and 3 bases from J, the gap between germline ends came to 10 bases. The CDR3 protein is CASSQGVSGYEQYF. The CDR3, as DNA: TGCGCCAGCAGCCAAGGGGTTAGCGGCTACGAGCAGTACTTC.

Turning to this clone: The same CDR3 also results from other DNA sequences found in this sample. CDR3: CASRGAGVDTEAFF. The CDR3 DNA reads TGTGCCAGCAGGGGGGCAGGGGTGGACACTGAAGCTTTCTTT. This chain joins TRBV7-9 and TRBJ1-1; TRBD1 is a possible D gene (6 bases). V lost 6 bases to trimming and J lost 3 bases, with 14 bases between them. This CDR3 contains 14 residues. Germline CDR1 SEHNR, CDR2 FQNEAQ (reference sequence).

V usage is TRBV6-6 and J usage is TRBJ2-2, with D perhaps matching TRBD1 (5 bases). From germline, CDR1 is MNHNY and CDR2 SVGAGI (reference sequence). Trimming shortened V by 6 bases and J by 5 bases, and 10 bases separated the two germline ends. The CDR3 sequence is 13 residues long. This chain's CDR3 is CASSPPGTGELFF. DNA for the CDR3: TGTGCCAGCAGCCCCCCAGGGACCGGGGAGCTGTTTTTT.

The chain is built from TRBV5-1 and TRBJ2-5, with TRBD2 matching 8 bases. V lost 1 base to trimming and J lost 2 bases; unmatched junction nucleotides: 4. The CDR3 spans 15 residues. CDR1 and CDR2 from the germline V gene are SGHRS and YFSETQ. CDR3 coding DNA: TGCGCCAGCAGCTTGTGGCGGGGGGCGCAAGAGACCCAGTACTTC. It translates to CASSLWRGAQETQYF.